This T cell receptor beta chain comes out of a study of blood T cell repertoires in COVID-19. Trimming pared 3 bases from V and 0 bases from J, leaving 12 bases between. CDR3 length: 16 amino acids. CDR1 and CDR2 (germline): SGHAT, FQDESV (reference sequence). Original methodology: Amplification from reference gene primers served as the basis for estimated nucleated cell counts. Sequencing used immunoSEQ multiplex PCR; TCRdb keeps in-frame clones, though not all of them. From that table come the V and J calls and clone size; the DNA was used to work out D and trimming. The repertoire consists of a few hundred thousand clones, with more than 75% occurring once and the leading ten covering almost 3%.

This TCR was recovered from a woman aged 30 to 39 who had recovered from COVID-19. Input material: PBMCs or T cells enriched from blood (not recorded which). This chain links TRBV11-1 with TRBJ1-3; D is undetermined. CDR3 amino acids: CASSFRDFPSGNTIYF. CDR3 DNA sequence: TGTGCCAGCAGCTTCCGTGACTTCCCCTCTGGAAACACCATATATTTT.